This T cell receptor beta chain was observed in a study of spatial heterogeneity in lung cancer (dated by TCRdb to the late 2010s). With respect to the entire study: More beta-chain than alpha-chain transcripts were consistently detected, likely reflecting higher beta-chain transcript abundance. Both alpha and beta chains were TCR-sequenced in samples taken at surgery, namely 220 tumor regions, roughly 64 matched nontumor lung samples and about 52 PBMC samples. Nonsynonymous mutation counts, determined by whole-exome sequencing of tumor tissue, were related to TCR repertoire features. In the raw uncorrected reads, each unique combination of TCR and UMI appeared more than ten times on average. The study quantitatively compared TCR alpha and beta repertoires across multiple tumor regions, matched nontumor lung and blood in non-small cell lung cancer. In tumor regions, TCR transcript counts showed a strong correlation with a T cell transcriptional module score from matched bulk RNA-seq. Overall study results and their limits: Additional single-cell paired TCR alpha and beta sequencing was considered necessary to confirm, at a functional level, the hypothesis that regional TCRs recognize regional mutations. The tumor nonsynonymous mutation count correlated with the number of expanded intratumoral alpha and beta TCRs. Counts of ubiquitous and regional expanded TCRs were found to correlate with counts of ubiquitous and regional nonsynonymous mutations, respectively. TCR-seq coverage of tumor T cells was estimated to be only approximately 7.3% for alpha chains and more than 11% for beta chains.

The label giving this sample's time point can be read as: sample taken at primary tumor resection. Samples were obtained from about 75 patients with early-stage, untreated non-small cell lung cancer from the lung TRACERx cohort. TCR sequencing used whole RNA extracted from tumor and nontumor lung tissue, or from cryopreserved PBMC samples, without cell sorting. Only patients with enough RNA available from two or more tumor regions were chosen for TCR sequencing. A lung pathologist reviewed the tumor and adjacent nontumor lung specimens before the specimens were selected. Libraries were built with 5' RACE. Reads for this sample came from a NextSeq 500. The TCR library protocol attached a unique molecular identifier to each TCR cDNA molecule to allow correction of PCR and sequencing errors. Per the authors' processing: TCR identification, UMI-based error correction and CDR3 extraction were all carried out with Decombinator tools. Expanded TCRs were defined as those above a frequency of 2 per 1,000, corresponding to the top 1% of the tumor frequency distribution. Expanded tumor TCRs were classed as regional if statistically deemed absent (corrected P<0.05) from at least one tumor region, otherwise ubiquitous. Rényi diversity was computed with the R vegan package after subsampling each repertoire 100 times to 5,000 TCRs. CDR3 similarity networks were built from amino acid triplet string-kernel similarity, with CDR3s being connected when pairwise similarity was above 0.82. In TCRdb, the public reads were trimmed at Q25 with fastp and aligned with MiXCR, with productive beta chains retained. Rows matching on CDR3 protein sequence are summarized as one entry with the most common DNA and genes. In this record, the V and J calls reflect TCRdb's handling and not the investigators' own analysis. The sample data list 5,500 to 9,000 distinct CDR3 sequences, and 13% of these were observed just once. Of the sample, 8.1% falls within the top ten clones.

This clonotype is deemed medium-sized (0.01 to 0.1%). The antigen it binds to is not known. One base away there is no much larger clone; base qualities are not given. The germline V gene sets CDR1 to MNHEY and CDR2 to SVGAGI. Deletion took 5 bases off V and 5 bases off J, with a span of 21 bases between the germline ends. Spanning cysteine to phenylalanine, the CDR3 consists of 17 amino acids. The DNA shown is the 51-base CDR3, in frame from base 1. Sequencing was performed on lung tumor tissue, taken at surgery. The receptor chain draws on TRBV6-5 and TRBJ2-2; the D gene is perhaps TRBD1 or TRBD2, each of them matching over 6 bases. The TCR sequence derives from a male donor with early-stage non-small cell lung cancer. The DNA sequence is TGTGCCAGCAGTGGGAGTGGTTGGGGGGCCAAGACCGGGGAGCTGTTTTTT. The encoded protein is CASSGSGWGAKTGELFF.